These 22 T cell receptor beta chains were sequenced from one sample in a study of blood T cell repertoires in COVID-19. The repertoire was sequenced with immunoSEQ multiplex PCR; TCRdb's copy has only in-frame clones and lacks some. Here the sample spans 110,000 or so clones, about 90% being singletons. The sample consisted of peripheral blood. The receptors stem from a man aged 65-85 years who had recovered from COVID-19.

The chain links TRBV11-3 to TRBJ2-3; D perhaps matches TRBD2 (6 bases). The V end lost 1 base, the J end lost 4 bases, and 12 bases lay between the germline ends. The V gene's germline CDR1 is SGHNT and CDR2 YENEEA. This CDR3 contains 15 residues. The CDR3: CASSLAGAGADTQYF. The DNA of the CDR3 is TGTGCCAGCAGCTTAGCGGGAGCTGGCGCAGATACGCAGTATTTT.

V is TRBV5-5 and J is TRBJ2-7; 8 bases fit TRBD2. CDR1 SGHKS and CDR2 YYEKEE come from the germline V gene (reference sequence). The CDR3 totals 15 residues. Trimming cost V 4 bases and J 3 bases; bases outside gene matches: 9. The CDR3 sequence is CASSHGAGVDYEQYF. The CDR3 coding sequence is TGTGCCAGCAGCCATGGAGCGGGAGTGGACTACGAGCAGTACTTC.

The rearrangement links TRBV4-3 to TRBJ2-7; weak D call: TRBD2 (5 bases). The CDR3 sequence is 13 residues long. V was cut by 4 bases and J by 6 bases, with 13 bases left in between. The V gene's germline CDR1 is LGHNA and CDR2 YSLEER. The CDR3 protein is CASSLEGNSEQYF. The CDR3 DNA reads TGCGCCAGCAGCCTCGAGGGTAATAGCGAGCAGTACTTC.

This chain links TRBV5-3 with TRBJ1-5, with D possibly matching TRBD1 (6 bases). TRBV5-3 is assigned to the ORF class and has an uncertain function. The CDR3 spans 17 residues. The V end was cut by 4 bases, the J end by 3 bases, with 20 bases between. The CDR3 loop reads CARSPGQIYVVNQPQHF. The DNA of the CDR3 is TGTGCCAGAAGCCCAGGACAGATCTACGTGGTCAATCAGCCCCAGCATTTT.

V is TRBV7-6 and J is TRBJ2-7; TRBD1 matches 8 bases. Germline assignment: CDR1 SGHVS and CDR2 FNYEAQ. J was trimmed by 5 bases and V by 0 bases; bases with no gene match: 12. This CDR3 comprises 17 residues. The CDR3 nucleotides are TGTGCCAGCAGCTTAGCATTCGTCCAGGGGGCGCCCCACGAGCAGTACTTC. Translation gives CASSLAFVQGAPHEQYF.

The chain carries TRBV9 and TRBJ1-6; 8 bases are shared with TRBD1. CDR1 is SGDLS, CDR2 YYNGEE, per germline. Trimming at V came to 0 bases and at J to 4 bases, leaving 3 bases not matched to a gene. This CDR3 is built from 16 residues. The CDR3, as DNA: TGTGCCAGCAGCGTAGGGACAGGGAGGTATAATTCACCCCTCCACTTT. The encoded protein is CASSVGTGRYNSPLHF.

The rearrangement joins TRBV5-4 to TRBJ2-7, with D possibly TRBD1 on 6 matching bases. The V gene's germline CDR1 is SGHNT and CDR2 YYREEE (reference sequence). V dropped 5 bases and J dropped 0 bases, with 15 bases sitting between them. The CDR3 totals 15 residues. CDR3 nucleotide sequence: TGTGCCAGCAGTTACGAGGGGGACCTCTCCTACGAGCAGTACTTC. Its translation: CASSYEGDLSYEQYF.

The chain has TRBV5-1 and TRBJ2-5; D perhaps matches TRBD1 (6 bases). V was shortened by 2 bases and J by 1 base, with 9 bases between the two germline ends. This CDR3 has 14 residues. The germline V gene has CDR1 SGHRS and CDR2 YFSETQ. Here the CDR3 DNA reads TGCGCCAGCAGCTTAGGGACAACCCAAGAGACCCAGTACTTC. As protein: CASSLGTTQETQYF.

Here the CDR3 DNA reads TGTGCCAGCAGTCCTCAGGGCACCGGGGAGCTGTTTTTT. It translates to CASSPQGTGELFF. This chain connects TRBV7-3 to TRBJ2-2; tentative D call: TRBD1 (5 bases). The CDR3 sequence is 13 residues long. Per germline, CDR1 SGHTA and CDR2 FQGTGA. Trimming shortened V by 6 bases and J by 4 bases, and 9 bases separated the two germline ends.

This rearrangement joins TRBV7-2 to TRBJ2-1, with a weak D call TRBD2 (6 bases). Germline V CDR1 and CDR2: SGHTA, FQGNSA. The CDR3 extends over 16 amino acids. V was cut by 6 bases and J by 4 bases, with 19 bases left in between. CDR3 bases: TGTGCCAGCAGTTTCGGCTTGGGCGGGAAATACAATGAGCAGTTCTTC. Its protein product is CASSFGLGGKYNEQFF.

The chain has TRBV5-4 and TRBJ2-7, with D perhaps matching TRBD1 (5 bases). The CDR3 loop spans 13 amino acids. The V and J ends lost 5 bases and 2 bases respectively, with 11 bases between them. From germline, CDR1 is SGHNT and CDR2 YYREEE (reference sequence). For the CDR3, the DNA is TGTGCCAGCAGTCGACGACAGCCCTACGAGCAGTACTTC. Translation gives CASSRRQPYEQYF.

The CDR3 DNA follows: TGCGCCAGCAGCTTGGCGGGCGGGTCTGGGGCCAACGTCCTGACTTTC. Encoded protein: CASSLAGGSGANVLTF. V and J are TRBV5-1 and TRBJ2-6, with D possibly TRBD2 on 5 matching bases. Germline CDR1 reads SGHRS; CDR2 reads YFSETQ. This CDR3 is built from 16 residues. The V and J ends lost 0 bases and 1 base respectively, with 8 bases between them.

The chain has TRBV5-4 and TRBJ2-2; unclear D gene. Germline CDR1 reads SGHNT; CDR2 reads YYREEE (reference sequence). Trimming stripped 0 bases from V and 6 bases from J, with 3 bases between. The CDR3 extends over 12 amino acids. The CDR3 protein is CASSLVSGELFF. The CDR3 nucleotides read TGTGCCAGCAGCTTGGTATCCGGGGAGCTGTTTTTT.

V and J are TRBV2 and TRBJ2-2, with 7 bases matching TRBD1. The CDR3 length is 15 residues. Germline assignment: CDR1 SNHLY and CDR2 FYNNEI. After removal of 7 bases from V and 1 base from J, the junction contained 6 bases not matched to a gene. The CDR3 sequence is CASTRDSLNTGELFF. CDR3 DNA sequence: TGTGCCAGCACTCGGGACAGCTTGAACACCGGGGAGCTGTTTTTT.

The chain combines TRBV11-3 with TRBJ2-1; TRBD2 agrees at 8 bases. The germline CDR1 and CDR2 sequences are SGHNT and YENEEA. The CDR3 is 16 residues long. Germline trimming cut 4 bases from V and 4 bases from J; bases unmatched to any gene: 9. The DNA for the CDR3 is TGTGCCAGCAGCTCGGGGGCGGGAGGATCTTACAATGAGCAGTTCTTC. This translates into CASSSGAGGSYNEQFF. The whole variable domain, filled in from reference TRBV11-3 and TRBJ2-1, reads EAGVVQSPRYKIIEKKQPVAFWCNPISGHNTLYWYLQNLGQGPELLIRYENEEAVDDSQLPKDRFSAERLKGVDSTLKIQPAELGDSAVYLCASSSGAGGSYNEQFFGPGTRLTVL.

The genes are TRBV6-2 or TRBV6-3 and TRBJ2-3; 8 bases agree with TRBD2. The CDR3 is 16 amino acids. Trimming at V came to 1 base and at J to 0 bases, leaving 3 bases not matched to a gene. Germline CDR1 reads MNHEY; CDR2 reads SVGEGT. The CDR3 sequence is CASSYWASGSTDTQYF. The CDR3 bases are TGTGCCAGCAGTTACTGGGCTAGCGGGAGCACAGATACGCAGTATTTT.

The chain has TRBV10-3 and TRBJ2-7; 10 bases are shared with TRBD2. This CDR3 spans 14 amino acids. Unmatched junction bases numbered 1, after V lost 5 bases and J lost 0 bases. Germline V gene data show CDR1 as ENHRY and CDR2 as SYGVKD. The CDR3 reads CAISWTSGSYEQYF. The CDR3 nucleotides read TGTGCCATCAGTTGGACTAGCGGCTCCTACGAGCAGTACTTC.

The sample holds one count of this clone. The chain uses TRBV15 and TRBJ1-4; TRBD1 aligns across 11 bases. The CDR3 consists of 13 residues. The V gene's germline CDR1 is LNHNV and CDR2 YYDKDF (reference sequence). V was pared by 3 bases and J by 12 bases, with 3 bases of the junction left unmatched. DNA of the CDR3: TGTGCCACCAGCAGGAGGGACAGGGGGGAACTGTTTTTT. It is translated as CATSRRDRGELFF.

This clone was found a few times. The genes are TRBV10-3 and TRBJ2-2, with D perhaps matching TRBD1 (6 bases). Trimming took off 8 bases at V and 3 bases at J, with 16 bases between the two ends. In germline, CDR1 is ENHRY, CDR2 SYGVKD. The CDR3 runs to 15 residues. CDR3: CAIGSGQGDTGELFF. Written as DNA, the CDR3 is TGTGCCATCGGTTCGGGACAAGGGGACACCGGGGAGCTGTTTTTT.

This clone was observed once. This chain links TRBV10-3 with TRBJ1-6; 7 positions agree with TRBD1. Germline V gene data show CDR1 as ENHRY and CDR2 as SYGVKD. This CDR3 has 13 residues. V lost 6 bases to trimming and J lost 6 bases; unmatched junction nucleotides: 2. The CDR3: CAIRGDSNSPLHF. The CDR3 DNA reads TGTGCCATCAGGGGGGACAGTAATTCACCCCTCCACTTT.

The rearrangement joins TRBV3-1 (or the pseudogene TRBV3-2) to TRBJ1-4, with a weak D call TRBD1 (6 bases). Germline V CDR1 and CDR2: LGHDT, YNNKEL (reference sequence). The CDR3 covers 14 residues. V was cut by 6 bases and J by 8 bases, with 16 bases left in between. CDR3 residues: CASSLGTIGEKLFF. CDR3 DNA sequence: TGTGCCAGCAGTCTGGGGACAATAGGGGAAAAACTGTTTTTT.

This rearrangement joins TRBV21-1 to TRBJ1-2; the D call in the table, TRBD1, was not verified against the DNA. TRBV21-1 is noted as a pseudogene. The CDR3 spans 16 residues. The DNA of the CDR3 is TGTGCCAGCACCAACACAACAAGAATACCTAACTATGGCTACACCTTC. Translation gives CASTNTTRIPNYGYTF.